This T cell receptor beta chain is drawn from a study of shared clonotypes between healthy human individuals. Naive CD8 cells lacked CD45RO and underwent positive selection for CCR7, leaving out terminally differentiated effector memory CD45RA+ cells. The donors were adults (healthy and HIV-negative) with no recent acute infections or vaccinations. The donors, all of them Caucasian adults, lived in Nashville, Tennessee. A single count supports this clone. No antigen is known for it. CDR3 length: 15 residues. The germline V gene encodes CDR1 SGHRS and CDR2 YFSETQ. V lost 4 bases and J 8 bases, leaving 21 bases between the germline ends. The protocol was immunoSEQ multiplex PCR, while the TCRdb copy is restricted to in-frame clones and leaves out a portion. The table has more than 2 million clones, about 93% seen once; the top ten hold more than 1.5%. Study-wide points: Unshared clonotypes carried lower generation probabilities than those common to all four donors. The authors sampled blood alone, and tissue repertoires likely differ.

What was sequenced was naive CD8+ T cells from PBMCs. This TCR was sampled from a man between 18 and 35 years old in good health. Some clones in this sample may be carry-over from other donors' samples. V gene TRBV5-1 combines with J gene TRBJ1-2; D gene unclear. The CDR3 sequence: CASSGPDQSLSGYTF. DNA of the CDR3: TGCGCCAGCAGCGGCCCGGACCAATCTTTGTCGGGCTACACCTTC.